These 20 T cell receptor beta chains were all obtained from the same sample, sequenced in a study of blood T cell repertoires in COVID-19. Measured with immunoSEQ multiplex PCR; TCRdb has only the in-frame clones, and not every one. Among some 150,000 clones listed, 85% were seen once. Sequencing was performed on peripheral blood. These receptors were collected from a woman in her thirties or forties with active or convalescent COVID-19.

The chain recombines TRBV29-1 with TRBJ1-2, with no clear D. Germline CDR1 reads SQVTM; CDR2 reads ANQGSEA. The CDR3 spans 15 residues. The V end lost 6 bases, the J end lost 0 bases, and 17 bases lay between the germline ends. CDR3 protein: CSVASMDSTNYGYTF. The CDR3 nucleotides read TGCAGCGTCGCTTCTATGGACTCGACTAACTATGGCTACACCTTC.

The chain couples TRBV5-1 to TRBJ1-1; TRBD1 is a possible D gene (5 bases). V lost 0 bases, J lost 3 bases, and 6 bases lay in between. Looked up from germline, CDR1 is SGHRS and CDR2 is YFSETQ. This CDR3 spans 13 amino acids. CDR3: CASSLGRDTEAFF. In DNA, the CDR3 is TGCGCCAGCAGCTTGGGCAGGGACACTGAAGCTTTCTTT.

This clone was detected only once. The rearrangement links TRBV28 to TRBJ1-2, with 9 bases that match TRBD1. V lost 5 bases, J lost 1 base, and 8 bases stayed unmatched. There are 16 residues in the CDR3. Germline V gene sequence: CDR1 MDHEN, CDR2 SYDVKM. DNA for the CDR3: TGTGCCAGCAGTACCGACAGGGGGGAAAATAACTATGGCTACACCTTC. It specifies CASSTDRGENNYGYTF.

The chain's CDR3 is CASRTSGGGNTIYF. Here the CDR3 DNA reads TGTGCCAGCCGGACCTCGGGGGGCGGAAACACCATATATTTT. The V gene is TRBV3-1 (or the pseudogene TRBV3-2), the J gene TRBJ1-3, with a possible D match to TRBD1 (6 bases). The germline V and J ends were trimmed by 8 bases and 4 bases, with 15 bases remaining between them. The CDR3 loop spans 14 amino acids. The V gene's germline CDR1 is LGHDT and CDR2 YNNKEL (reference sequence).

The rearrangement uses TRBV10-1 and TRBJ2-1; 8 bases fit TRBD2. There are 13 residues in the CDR3. Losses at the gene ends were 8 bases for V and 6 bases for J; bases not matched to a gene: 6. Germline CDR1 WNHNN, CDR2 SYGVQD (reference sequence). The CDR3 spells CASQREFSNEQFF. For the CDR3, the DNA is TGCGCCAGCCAGCGGGAGTTTAGCAATGAGCAGTTCTTC.

V and J are TRBV10-3 and TRBJ2-1; no clear D gene. The CDR3 runs to 19 residues. The germline gives CDR1 ENHRY, CDR2 SYGVKD. Trimming stripped 3 bases from V and 3 bases from J, with 24 bases between. For the CDR3, the DNA is TGTGCCATCAGTGAAATGGTGGAACTAACCAAGAGTATCTACAATGAGCAGTTCTTC. This sequence encodes CAISEMVELTKSIYNEQFF.

This chain links TRBV28 with TRBJ1-5; no definite D call. V gave up 5 bases and J gave up 4 bases, with 12 bases separating them. This CDR3 is built from 14 residues. Germline loops: CDR1 MDHEN, CDR2 SYDVKM. The CDR3 bases are TGTGCCAGCAGTCCCCCCAACAGAAATCAGCCCCAGCATTTT. Amino acids: CASSPPNRNQPQHF. Full variable domain (rest looked up from reference TRBV28 and TRBJ1-5): DVKVTQSSRYLVKRTGEKVFLECVQDMDHENMFWYRQDPGLGLRLIYFSYDVKMKEKGDIPEGYSVSREKKERFSLILESASTNQTSMYLCASSPPNRNQPQHFGDGTRLSIL.

This CDR3 reads CASSLGSGRSNQPQHF. CDR3 nucleotides: TGTGCCAGCAGCTTAGGTTCGGGGAGGAGCAATCAGCCCCAGCATTTT. The chain recombines TRBV7-9 with TRBJ1-5; D is unclear. V lost 1 base to trimming and J lost 1 base, with 11 bases between them. This CDR3 spans 16 amino acids. Germline V lookup: CDR1 SEHNR, CDR2 FQNEAQ (reference sequence).

This chain links TRBV28 with TRBJ1-5; D might be TRBD1 (6 bases). This CDR3 contains 16 residues. Trimming pared 1 base from V and 4 bases from J, leaving 14 bases between. Germline V lookup: CDR1 MDHEN, CDR2 SYDVKM. CDR3 amino acids: CASSLLAGAQNQPQHF. Here the CDR3 DNA reads TGTGCCAGCAGTTTATTGGCAGGGGCCCAAAATCAGCCCCAGCATTTT. Together with reference TRBV28 and TRBJ1-5, the CDR3 gives the full variable domain: DVKVTQSSRYLVKRTGEKVFLECVQDMDHENMFWYRQDPGLGLRLIYFSYDVKMKEKGDIPEGYSVSREKKERFSLILESASTNQTSMYLCASSLLAGAQNQPQHFGDGTRLSIL.

The chain is built from TRBV25-1 and TRBJ1-1; tentative D call: TRBD1 (5 bases). The CDR3 is made up of 12 amino acids. Germline CDR1 MGHDK, CDR2 SYGVNS. V was clipped by 5 bases and J by 3 bases, with 7 bases between them. The CDR3 region is CASSRGYTEAFF. The CDR3 DNA reads TGTGCCAGCAGTAGGGGATACACTGAAGCTTTCTTT. Full variable domain (rest looked up from reference TRBV25-1 and TRBJ1-1): EADIYQTPRYLVIGTGKKITLECSQTMGHDKMYWYQQDPGMELHLIHYSYGVNSTEKGDLSSESTVSRIRTEHFPLTLESARPSHTSQYLCASSRGYTEAFFGQGTRLTVV.

The V and J genes are TRBV6-2 or TRBV6-3 and TRBJ2-2, with D possibly being TRBD2 (7 bases). The CDR3 totals 14 residues. Trimming took 6 bases from V and 11 from J, leaving 19 bases between them. The germline gives CDR1 MNHEY, CDR2 SVGEGT. The CDR3 sequence: CASSPRGALYELFF. The DNA of the CDR3 is TGTGCCAGCAGCCCTCGGGGGGCCCTCTACGAGCTGTTTTTT.

In nucleotides, the CDR3 is TGCGCCAGCAGATCAAAAACAACAGGCTGGAATGAAAAACTGTTTTTT. It yields the protein CASRSKTTGWNEKLFF. The chain is built from TRBV5-1 and TRBJ1-4; D possibly corresponds to TRBD1 (5 bases). V lost 5 bases and J lost 5, with 19 bases in between. The CDR3 has 16 amino acids. From germline, CDR1 is SGHRS and CDR2 YFSETQ.

CDR3 nucleotide sequence: TGTGCCAGTAGTATCGGACAGGCCGGTGGCTACACCTTC. This translates into CASSIGQAGGYTF. The V call is TRBV19, the J call TRBJ1-2; TRBD1 agrees at 7 bases. Germline CDR1 and CDR2: LNHDA and SQIVND (reference sequence). Unmatched junction bases numbered 5, after V lost 3 bases and J lost 7 bases. This CDR3 is 13 amino acids long.

The V gene is TRBV28, the J gene TRBJ1-5; weak D call: TRBD1 (6 bases). V lost 8 bases and J lost 7, with 15 bases in between. This CDR3 has 13 residues. CDR1 and CDR2 from the germline V gene are MDHEN and SYDVKM. Here the CDR3 reads CASRRGGQQPQHF. The CDR3 DNA reads as TGTGCCAGCCGCCGGGGGGGGCAACAGCCCCAGCATTTT.

The rearrangement uses TRBV9 and TRBJ2-7, with D uncertain. The germline V gene encodes CDR1 SGDLS and CDR2 YYNGEE. The V end was cut by 3 bases, the J end by 4 bases, with 17 bases between. The CDR3 has 15 amino acids. The CDR3 DNA sequence: TGTGCCAGCAGCGCCGGTAGTAGCACCACATACGAGCAGTACTTC. Translating gives CASSAGSSTTYEQYF.

This clone was observed a single time. This chain connects TRBV5-8 to TRBJ1-4, with TRBD1 as a possible D gene (6 bases). The CDR3 length is 16 residues. Trimming removed 4 bases at V and 2 bases at J, with 15 bases between. The germline V gene has CDR1 SGHTS and CDR2 YDEGEE. The CDR3 is CASSRGTGSTNEKLFF. In DNA, the CDR3 is TGTGCCAGCAGCAGGGGGACCGGGTCTACTAATGAAAAACTGTTTTTT.

The chain recombines TRBV3-1 (or the pseudogene TRBV3-2) with TRBJ1-6, with a weak D call TRBD1 (6 bases). Trimming took 2 bases from V and 10 from J, leaving 15 bases between them. CDR1 and CDR2 from the germline V gene are LGHDT and YNNKEL (reference sequence). This CDR3 contains 15 residues. CDR3 in amino acids: CASSQSFRGESPLHF. In nucleotides, the CDR3 is TGTGCCAGCAGCCAATCCTTCAGGGGCGAGTCACCCCTCCACTTT.

V gene TRBV6-2 or TRBV6-3 combines with J gene TRBJ1-1; D is ambiguous. Germline V gives CDR1 MNHEY, CDR2 SVGEGT. The CDR3 runs 15 residues. V lost 0 bases, J lost 0 bases, and 8 bases lay in between. The CDR3 is CASSYSFRLNTEAFF. CDR3 DNA: TGTGCCAGCAGTTACTCGTTTCGGTTGAACACTGAAGCTTTCTTT.

The table lists this clone with a count of one. This sequence joins TRBV7-9 and TRBJ1-2; weak D call: TRBD1 (6 bases). The germline V gene encodes CDR1 SEHNR and CDR2 FQNEAQ (reference sequence). The CDR3 sequence is 15 residues long. V was pared by 5 bases and J by 5 bases, with 18 bases between. CDR3: CASSPGAEKGYGYTF. The CDR3 nucleotides read TGTGCCAGCAGCCCAGGGGCGGAGAAGGGGTATGGCTACACCTTC.

This clone was observed a single time. This chain joins TRBV28 and TRBJ2-7; D might be TRBD1 (7 bases). V lost 8 bases, J lost 2 bases, and 16 bases lay in between. The germline V gene has CDR1 MDHEN and CDR2 SYDVKM. This CDR3 is built from 14 residues. The CDR3 sequence is CASRGGGRTYEQYF. CDR3 DNA: TGTGCCAGCCGCGGAGGGGGCCGGACCTACGAGCAGTACTTC.